A selection of T cell receptor beta chains follows, all from one sample in a study of blood T cell repertoires in COVID-19. The assay was immunoSEQ multiplex PCR, and TCRdb's table has in-frame clones only and misses some. The sample gives roughly 340,000 clones, 85% to 90% of which show up once; 7.3% is in the top ten. Sequenced sample: peripheral blood. Receptor source: a woman aged 70-85 years with COVID-19, enrolled during active disease. Each CDR3 is given with its conserved first and last residue. D genes are given only for firm matches. Expanded clones get a size class; other rows say once, few or many, or leave the size out.

CASSPAGGTEAFF	TGTGCCAGCAGTCCCGCGGGGGGGACTGAAGCTTTCTTT	TRBV28	-	-	TRBJ1-1
CASSSRRDTEKLFF	TGTGCCAGCAGCTCCAGACGGGATACTGAAAAACTGTTTTTT	TRBV28	-	-	TRBJ1-4
CASSPSPGTPTGELFF	TGCGCCAGCAGCCCCAGTCCCGGGACACCCACCGGGGAGCTGTTTTTT	TRBV5-1	few	-	TRBJ2-2
CASSVGRGNYGYTF	TGTGCCAGCAGCGTAGGAAGGGGCAACTATGGCTACACCTTC	TRBV9	few	-	TRBJ1-2
CASSWRQGNTEAFF	TGTGCCAGCAGCTGGAGACAGGGGAACACTGAAGCTTTCTTT	TRBV5-8	-	TRBD1	TRBJ1-1
CASGFGGAVDTQYF	TGTGCCAGTGGGTTCGGGGGGGCAGTAGATACGCAGTATTTT	TRBV27	-	TRBD2	TRBJ2-3
CASSSTGYGYTF	TGTGCCAGCAGCTCCACAGGCTATGGCTACACCTTC	TRBV28	once	-	TRBJ1-2
CASSQAASGGSYEQYF	TGCGCCAGCAGCCAAGCGGCTAGCGGGGGGTCCTACGAGCAGTACTTC	TRBV4-1	-	TRBD2	TRBJ2-7
CASSFGTGTYEQYF	TGTGCCAGCTCCTTCGGGACAGGGACCTACGAGCAGTACTTC	TRBV27	-	TRBD1	TRBJ2-7
CASSRGRDRVIQPQHF	TGTGCCAGTAGTAGGGGCCGGGACAGGGTCATTCAGCCCCAGCATTTT	TRBV19	-	TRBD1	TRBJ1-5
CASSPGTGDKKLFF	TGTGCCAGCAGCCCCGGGACAGGGGATAAAAAACTGTTTTTT	TRBV5-6	-	TRBD1	TRBJ1-4
CASTRLYGYTF	TGTGCCAGCACGCGTCTCTATGGCTACACCTTC	TRBV6-6	-	-	TRBJ1-2
CASSESSLQDEQYF	TGCGCCAGCAGTGAGTCAAGCCTACAGGACGAGCAGTACTTC	TRBV10-1	few	-	TRBJ2-7
CATRTGGSGANVLTF	TGTGCCACCCGGACAGGGGGGTCTGGGGCCAACGTCCTGACTTTC	TRBV15	-	TRBD1	TRBJ2-6
CASSQEKVQGLNYGYTF	TGCGCCAGCAGCCAAGAAAAGGTCCAGGGGCTAAACTATGGCTACACCTTC	TRBV4-3	-	-	TRBJ1-2
CSTGGPQHF	TGCAGTACGGGTGGGCCCCAGCATTTT	TRBV20-1	-	-	TRBJ1-5
CASSQDVGGQPQHF	TGTGCCAGCAGCCAAGATGTAGGGGGTCAGCCCCAGCATTTT	TRBV4-2	-	-	TRBJ1-5
CASSLAPGQFYGYTF	TGTGCCAGCAGCTTGGCCCCTGGACAGTTCTATGGCTACACCTTC	TRBV7-8	-	-	TRBJ1-2
CASGGFVGELFF	TGTGCCAGCGGGGGGTTTGTCGGGGAGCTGTTTTTT	TRBV19	-	TRBD2	TRBJ2-2
CASSPERAGGTYEQYF	TGTGCCAGCAGCCCCGAAAGGGCGGGGGGTACCTACGAGCAGTACTTC	TRBV7-9	-	TRBD2	TRBJ2-7
CASIPPGTKNTEAFF	TGTGCCAGCATTCCACCCGGGACAAAGAACACTGAAGCTTTCTTT	TRBV6-5	-	-	TRBJ1-1
CASSYGYTEAFF	TGTGCCAGCAGTTACGGCTACACTGAAGCTTTCTTT	TRBV6-2/TRBV6-3	-	-	TRBJ1-1
CAWSPRGTVFGYTF	TGTGCCTGGAGCCCGCGCGGGACAGTATTTGGCTACACCTTC	TRBV30	-	TRBD1	TRBJ1-2
CASSLSSRLGRFGELFF	TGTGCCAGCAGTTTATCGAGTCGCTTGGGGCGGTTCGGGGAGCTGTTTTTT	TRBV27	-	-	TRBJ2-2
CASKRRVNTEAFF	TGTGCCAGCAAGAGGAGGGTGAACACTGAAGCTTTCTTT	TRBV6-6	once	-	TRBJ1-1
CAGQGNTDTQYF	TGTGCCGGACAGGGGAACACAGATACGCAGTATTTT	TRBV6-5	-	TRBD1	TRBJ2-3
CASSNDNSPLHF	TGTGCCAGCAGCAATGATAATTCACCCCTCCACTTT	TRBV27	few	-	TRBJ1-6
CAWSAGGLGTDTQYF	TGTGCCTGGAGTGCGGGGGGGCTCGGCACAGATACGCAGTATTTT	TRBV30	-	TRBD2	TRBJ2-3
CASSRSNSGGYTEAFF	TGTGCCAGCAGCCGATCTAATAGCGGTGGGTACACTGAAGCTTTCTTT	TRBV6-6	-	-	TRBJ1-1
CASSPTDRGRMPQHF	TGTGCCAGTAGTCCGACGGACAGGGGGCGCATGCCCCAGCATTTT	TRBV19	-	TRBD1	TRBJ1-5
CATSAQPFNQPQHF	TGTGCCACCAGTGCACAGCCGTTCAATCAGCCCCAGCATTTT	TRBV24-1	-	-	TRBJ1-5
CASSDGQGGQPQHF	TGTGCCAGCAGTGATGGGCAGGGGGGTCAGCCCCAGCATTTT	TRBV2	-	TRBD1	TRBJ1-5
CASSLETGGFNGYTF	TGCGCCAGCAGCTTGGAGACAGGGGGCTTTAATGGCTACACCTTC	TRBV5-1	-	TRBD1	TRBJ1-2
CASSPGGSQETQYF	TGTGCCAGCAGCCCGGGGGGGAGTCAAGAGACCCAGTACTTC	TRBV5-4	-	TRBD2	TRBJ2-5
CASSLTGGYSPLHF	TGCGCCAGCAGCCTGACAGGGGGTTATTCACCCCTCCACTTT	TRBV5-1	-	TRBD1	TRBJ1-6
CASSFGGREQYF	TGTGCCAGCAGTTTCGGGGGGAGGGAGCAGTACTTC	TRBV27	once	TRBD2	TRBJ2-7
CASSQIREHYGYTF	TGCGCCAGCAGCCAAATCCGGGAGCACTATGGCTACACCTTC	TRBV4-1	-	-	TRBJ1-2
CASSEGSQETQYF	TGTGCCAGCAGTGAAGGCAGTCAAGAGACCCAGTACTTC	TRBV2	-	-	TRBJ2-5
CASTQSGQIYGYTF	TGCGCCAGCACACAATCGGGACAGATCTATGGCTACACCTTC	TRBV10-2	-	TRBD1	TRBJ1-2
CASSASYGYTF	TGTGCCAGCAGCGCCAGCTATGGCTACACCTTC	TRBV9	-	-	TRBJ1-2
CASSPGGSRDQPQHF	TGTGCCAGCAGTCCAGGGGGGTCTAGGGATCAGCCCCAGCATTTT	TRBV6-2/TRBV6-3	-	TRBD1	TRBJ1-5
CASSLLTLSGGANEQFF	TGTGCCAGCAGTTTACTCACTTTGAGCGGGGGTGCGAATGAGCAGTTCTTC	TRBV28	-	TRBD2	TRBJ2-1
CATSDSWRGGLNEQFF	TGTGCCACCAGTGATTCGTGGCGGGGGGGCCTCAATGAGCAGTTCTTC	TRBV24-1	-	TRBD2	TRBJ2-1
CASSLGEGEGEQYF	TGTGCCAGCAGCTTGGGTGAGGGGGAGGGTGAGCAGTACTTC	TRBV5-4	few	-	TRBJ2-7
CASSLKSPGPVEAFF	TGTGCCAGCAGCTTAAAGAGCCCAGGCCCAGTTGAAGCTTTCTTT	TRBV7-9	-	-	TRBJ1-1
CASIRGQQSNTEAFF	TGTGCCAGTATCCGTGGACAGCAATCGAACACTGAAGCTTTCTTT	TRBV19	few	-	TRBJ1-1
CASSLPKAGQGANYGYTF	TGTGCCAGCAGCCTCCCTAAGGCGGGACAGGGGGCTAACTATGGCTACACCTTC	TRBV3-1/TRBV3-2	-	TRBD1	TRBJ1-2
CASSLPAGWETQYF	TGTGCCAGCAGCTTACCTGCGGGGTGGGAGACCCAGTACTTC	TRBV7-8	-	-	TRBJ2-5
CASSLAGPPTEAFF	TGTGCCAGCAGCTTAGCAGGTCCCCCAACTGAAGCTTTCTTT	TRBV11-2	-	-	TRBJ1-1
CSASNPGFYEQYF	TGCAGTGCTAGTAACCCAGGCTTCTACGAGCAGTACTTC	TRBV20-1	-	-	TRBJ2-7
CASKGEGETQYF	TGTGCCAGCAAGGGGGAGGGGGAGACCCAGTACTTC	TRBV5-4	once	-	TRBJ2-5
CATSHMEGSTDTQYF	TGTGCCACCAGCCACATGGAGGGGAGCACAGATACGCAGTATTTT	TRBV24-1	-	-	TRBJ2-3
CASRSGDTLSYEQYF	TGTGCCAGCAGATCAGGGGACACCCTCTCCTACGAGCAGTACTTC	TRBV27	-	-	TRBJ2-7
CASSRETSGVFTDTQYF	TGCGCCAGCAGCCGCGAGACTAGCGGGGTTTTCACAGATACGCAGTATTTT	TRBV5-1	once	TRBD2	TRBJ2-3
CSVYAGPSRDTEAFF	TGCAGCGTTTACGCGGGGCCCTCTCGGGACACTGAAGCTTTCTTT	TRBV29-1	-	-	TRBJ1-1
CASSPSGGDSSADTQYF	TGTGCCAGCTCACCAAGCGGGGGGGATAGTTCGGCAGATACGCAGTATTTT	TRBV18	-	TRBD2	TRBJ2-3
CASSEWAHSTDTQYF	TGTGCCAGCAGTGAATGGGCCCACAGCACAGATACGCAGTATTTT	TRBV6-1	-	-	TRBJ2-3
CATSGRQGTEAFF	TGTGCCACCAGCGGAAGACAGGGCACTGAAGCTTTCTTT	TRBV24-1	-	TRBD1	TRBJ1-1
CASSFSGDYGYTF	TGTGCCAGCAGCTTTAGCGGGGACTATGGCTACACCTTC	TRBV5-6	once	-	TRBJ1-2